Listed here are 30 T cell receptor beta chains from one sample, sequenced in a study of blood T cells in healthy people across ages. A second PCR, run for about 7 to 11 cycles, used a sample-barcoded 5' primer plus a J-beta primer mix. In TCRdb, the 5' RACE reads were re-called with MiXCR into one record per CDR3 protein. The sample lists hundreds of thousands of distinct CDR3 sequences; approximately 25% were seen once. The sample was also reused in another study, on T cells of mothers and their children.

Sequences were obtained from blood. These receptors came from a boy aged 10-17 years in good health.

The CDR3 region has the DNA TGTGCCAGCGGGACGGGGTATTTGGGAGGCTACACCTTC. This translates into CASGTGYLGGYTF. The chain combines TRBV6-6 with TRBJ1-2, with D perhaps TRBD1 (5 bases). The CDR3 runs to 13 residues. CDR1 is MNHNY and CDR2 is SVGAGI in the germline V gene (reference sequence). V was pared by 8 bases and J by 8 bases, with 18 bases between.

Concerning this clonotype itself: One junction end does not reproduce the germline sequence, and a read error may be involved. The chain is built from TRBV12-3 or TRBV12-4 and TRBJ1-1; a possible D gene is TRBD1 (6 bases). The CDR3 is 11 amino acids. The CDR3: CASSTGYRASF. CDR3 nucleotide sequence: TGTGCCAGCAGTACAGGGTATAGAGCTTCCTTT.

This clonotype showed up many times. The chain recombines TRBV12-3 or TRBV12-4 with TRBJ2-5; D is uncertain. This CDR3 has 11 residues. V dropped 5 bases and J dropped 5 bases, with 6 bases sitting between them. CDR3 sequence: CASSVTETQYF. DNA for the CDR3: TGTGCCAGCAGTGTAACGGAGACCCAGTACTTC.

In the case of this clonotype: Relative to the germline gene, one junction end is altered; a read error may explain this. The genes are TRBV11-2 and TRBJ2-5; TRBD2 agrees at 7 bases. CDR3 size: 16 residues. Germline V gives CDR1 SGHAT, CDR2 FQNNGV. The CDR3 DNA follows: TGTGCCGGCAGCCCCGGTGGGGTAGCGGGCCAAGAGACCCAGTACTTC. Amino acid sequence: CAGSPGGVAGQETQYF.

This clonotype was detected only a few times. J is TRBJ2-3 and V is TRBV4-3, with 9 bases matching TRBD1. Germline CDR1 and CDR2: LGHNA and YSLEER. The V and J ends lost 1 base and 0 bases, in that order; junction bases with no gene match: 8. CDR3 length equals 18 residues. As DNA, the CDR3 is TGCGCCAGCAGCCAAGTAATAGGGACAGGGTCTAGCACAGATACGCAGTATTTT. This sequence encodes CASSQVIGTGSSTDTQYF.

This clonotype appeared a few times. The chain links TRBV7-2 to TRBJ2-5, with TRBD2 matching 8 bases. The end of the DNA fits TRBJ2-7 better, so the J call may be wrong. CDR3 length equals 16 residues. Germline V gene data show CDR1 as SGHTA and CDR2 as FQGNSA. The CDR3 sequence: CASSLNSGVLGNEQYF. As DNA, the CDR3 is TGTGCCAGCAGCTTAAATAGCGGGGTGTTGGGAAACGAGCAGTACTTC.

This clonotype was counted between two and nine times. The CDR3 here is CASRPSGRNNEQFF. CDR3 DNA sequence: TGTGCCAGCAGACCTAGCGGGAGGAACAATGAGCAGTTCTTC. J is TRBJ2-5 and V is TRBV7-2; 11 nucleotides agree with TRBD2. TRBJ2-1 matches the DNA end more closely, so the J call is doubtful. The CDR3 covers 14 residues. The germline gives CDR1 SGHTA, CDR2 FQGNSA.

This chain connects TRBV28 to TRBJ1-3; no firm D call. CDR1 is MDHEN, CDR2 SYDVKM, per germline. V shed 2 bases and J shed 5 bases, with 10 bases lying between them. This CDR3 region has 14 residues. This CDR3 reads CASSLPFFRNTIYF. In DNA, the CDR3 is TGTGCCAGCAGTTTACCTTTTTTCCGAAACACCATATATTTT.

This clonotype was found a few times. The gene calls are TRBV29-1 and TRBJ1-2; TRBD1 matches 10 bases. This CDR3 comprises 16 residues. Trimming took 0 bases from V and 4 from J; bases not matched to a gene: 8. Germline assignment: CDR1 SQVTM and CDR2 ANQGSEA. CDR3 bases: TGCAGCGTTGAAGATTGGGGACAGGGGACCAGCTATGGCTACACCTTC. The encoded protein is CSVEDWGQGTSYGYTF.

V usage is TRBV5-1 and J usage is TRBJ1-2; D may be TRBD1 (5 bases). V lost 4 bases to trimming and J lost 8 bases, with 15 bases between them. Per the germline V gene, CDR1 is SGHRS and CDR2 is YFSETQ. The CDR3 has 13 residues. CDR3 bases: TGCGCCAGCAGCCCGGACAACACCCAGGGCTACACCTTC. Its translation is CASSPDNTQGYTF.

The gene calls are TRBV5-1 and TRBJ2-5; 11 positions match TRBD2. TRBJ2-1 explains the end of the DNA better; the J call may be wrong. The CDR3 is 15 residues long. In germline, CDR1 is SGHRS, CDR2 YFSETQ. The CDR3 sequence is CASSLTSGSNNEQFF. The CDR3 nucleotides are TGCGCCAGCAGCTTAACTAGCGGGAGTAACAATGAGCAGTTCTTC.

This clonotype was seen a handful of times. J is TRBJ2-5 and V is TRBV12-3 or TRBV12-4, with 9 bases aligning to TRBD1. After removal of 6 bases from V and 5 bases from J, the junction contained 7 bases not matched to a gene. The CDR3 length is 14 residues. The CDR3 loop is CASRLGQGTETQYF. The CDR3 region has the DNA TGTGCCAGCAGGTTGGGACAGGGTACCGAGACCCAGTACTTC.

This chain joins TRBV6-1 and TRBJ2-5; 9 positions match TRBD2. J lost 4 bases, V lost 2 bases, and 11 bases had no gene match. CDR1 and CDR2 from the germline V gene are MNHNS and SASEGT. This CDR3 is built from 17 residues. The CDR3 DNA reads TGTGCCAGCAGTGAATCCTGGGGGCGGGGGGGCAGAGAGACCCAGTACTTC. This encodes CASSESWGRGGRETQYF.

V and J are TRBV5-1 and TRBJ2-3, with 7 bases fitting TRBD2. The germline gives CDR1 SGHRS, CDR2 YFSETQ. CDR3 length: 14 amino acids. The V gene end was trimmed by 5 bases and the J gene end by 2 bases; junction bases not matched to a gene: 5. Here the CDR3 reads CASRASGPTDTQYF. For the CDR3, the DNA is TGCGCCAGCAGGGCTAGCGGCCCCACAGATACGCAGTATTTT.

The chain combines TRBV28 with TRBJ2-3; D is tentatively TRBD1 or TRBD2 (5 bases each). Between the trimmed V and J ends, which lost 5 bases and 9 bases, there was a span of 18 bases. This CDR3 has 14 residues. CDR1 is MDHEN and CDR2 is SYDVKM in the germline V gene. The CDR3 reads CASSPSDSGGTQYF. CDR3 DNA sequence: TGTGCCAGCAGTCCCAGCGATTCTGGGGGAACGCAGTATTTT.

This clonotype was found a few times. The J gene is TRBJ2-7, the V gene TRBV20-1, with D perhaps matching TRBD1 (6 bases). CDR1 DFQATT and CDR2 SNEGSKA come from the germline V gene (reference sequence). Trimming removed 1 base from V and 2 bases from J, with 12 bases in between. The CDR3 contains 14 residues. CDR3 in amino acids: CSARAETGTYEQYF. In DNA form, the CDR3 reads TGCAGTGCTAGAGCCGAGACAGGAACCTACGAGCAGTACTTC.

This clonotype was observed a handful of times. DNA for the CDR3: TGTGCCTCCGGACGGACCGTTAATGAAAAACTGTTTTTT. It is translated as CASGRTVNEKLFF. The V gene is TRBV6-5, the J gene TRBJ1-4; D gene ambiguous. Germline V lookup: CDR1 MNHEY, CDR2 SVGAGI. This CDR3 region has 13 residues. With 11 bases removed from V and 4 bases from J, the gap between germline ends came to 14 bases.

This clonotype was observed at least ten times. This rearrangement joins TRBV6-2 or TRBV6-3 to TRBJ2-5; TRBD2 matches at 9 bases. The CDR3 totals 12 residues. The J segment lost 6 bases and the V segment lost 10 bases, leaving 6 bases of the junction unmatched. From germline, CDR1 is MNHEY and CDR2 SVGEGT. CDR3 in DNA: TGTGCCATCCGGACTAGCGAGAAGACCCAGTACTTC. Protein product: CAIRTSEKTQYF.

The chain carries TRBV20-1 and TRBJ2-7, with 7 bases matching TRBD2. V lost 0 bases to trimming and J lost 2 bases; unmatched junction nucleotides: 7. Germline lookup yields CDR1 DFQATT and CDR2 SNEGSKA (reference sequence). The CDR3 has 15 residues. CDR3 sequence: CSARDPVGRAYEQYF. The CDR3 DNA sequence: TGCAGTGCTAGAGATCCAGTGGGGAGGGCCTACGAGCAGTACTTC.

This clonotype has just a few counts. This chain uses TRBV6-6 with TRBJ2-5; weak D call: TRBD2 (7 bases). V gave up 2 bases and J gave up 1 base, with 8 bases separating them. This CDR3 is built from 14 residues. From germline, CDR1 is MNHNY and CDR2 SVGAGI (reference sequence). Here the CDR3 reads CASSYGGAQETQYF. DNA of the CDR3: TGTGCCAGCAGTTACGGGGGGGCCCAAGAGACCCAGTACTTC.

The chain has TRBV29-1 and TRBJ2-5; TRBD1 aligns across 9 bases. The germline V gene has CDR1 SQVTM and CDR2 ANQGSEA. The CDR3 has 15 amino acids. Trimming removed 4 bases from V and 2 bases from J; junction bases left unmatched: 8. CDR3 protein: CSVVFGTGHQETQYF. CDR3 nucleotides: TGCAGCGTTGTTTTCGGGACAGGGCATCAAGAGACCCAGTACTTC.

The CDR3 DNA reads TGTGCCAGCAGAGTTGGAGGCGGCGGCGGGACCCAGTACTTC. This codes for CASRVGGGGGTQYF. The rearrangement joins TRBV2 to TRBJ2-5; D possibly corresponds to TRBD2 (5 bases). Germline V CDR1 and CDR2: SNHLY, FYNNEI. V was cut by 6 bases and J by 7 bases, with 18 bases left in between. The CDR3 contains 14 residues.

This clonotype was picked up a small number of times. V is TRBV29-1 and J is TRBJ2-3; TRBD1 aligns across 7 bases. The J segment lost 3 bases and the V segment lost 7 bases, leaving 10 bases of the junction unmatched. The CDR3 sequence is 14 residues long. Germline CDR1 is SQVTM and CDR2 is ANQGSEA. The CDR3 protein is CSAGTAWRTDTQYF. CDR3 DNA: TGCAGCGCCGGGACAGCCTGGCGGACAGATACGCAGTATTTT.

This clonotype was recorded a few times. CDR3 in DNA: TGTGCCAGCAGCTTAGCCGGCCAGCTCACCTACGAGCAGTACTTC. Amino acid sequence: CASSLAGQLTYEQYF. This chain joins TRBV7-2 and TRBJ2-7, with no clear D. CDR3 length equals 15 residues. Trimming shortened V by 0 bases and J by 2 bases, and 11 bases separated the two germline ends. Germline lookup yields CDR1 SGHTA and CDR2 FQGNSA.

The rearrangement joins TRBV6-5 to TRBJ1-2; tentatively, D is TRBD1 (5 bases). CDR1 and CDR2 (germline): MNHEY, SVGAGI. This CDR3 spans 15 amino acids. The germline V and J ends were trimmed by 6 bases and 4 bases, with 18 bases remaining between them. CDR3 sequence: CASSPGPRTVYGYTF. Written as DNA, the CDR3 is TGTGCCAGCAGCCCGGGACCGAGAACAGTCTATGGCTACACCTTC.

The V call is TRBV12-3 or TRBV12-4, the J call TRBJ1-5; tentatively, D is TRBD1 (5 bases). The CDR3 is made up of 15 amino acids. Between the trimmed V and J ends, which lost 6 bases and 11 bases, there was a span of 23 bases. Here the CDR3 reads CASSSGTADGLSQHF. The DNA of the CDR3 is TGTGCCAGCAGCTCCGGGACCGCCGACGGATTGTCCCAGCATTTT.

This chain connects TRBV28 to TRBJ2-3; D gene uncertain. CDR1 and CDR2 (germline): MDHEN, SYDVKM. Trimming pared 2 bases from V and 4 bases from J, leaving 13 bases between. This CDR3 region has 15 residues. This chain's CDR3 is CASSLPPASADTQYF. The DNA of the CDR3 is TGTGCCAGCAGTTTACCCCCAGCGTCGGCAGATACGCAGTATTTT.

This chain links TRBV13 with TRBJ2-1; D could derive from TRBD1 or TRBD2 (6 bases each). The better agreement between TRBJ2-7 and the DNA end casts doubt on the J call. The length of the CDR3 is 15 residues. Germline assignment: CDR1 PRHDT and CDR2 FYEKMQ (reference sequence). CDR3 amino acids: CASSEGGLTQGEQYF. In DNA, the CDR3 is TGTGCCAGCAGCGAAGGGGGACTTACCCAGGGAGAGCAGTACTTC.

This chain connects TRBV27 to TRBJ2-7, with D possibly being TRBD2 (6 bases). This CDR3 has 15 amino acids. Germline assignment: CDR1 MNHEY and CDR2 SMNVEV (reference sequence). The V end lost 3 bases, the J end lost 4 bases, and 16 bases lay between the germline ends. The CDR3 is CASSFRSSGMYEQYF. CDR3 nucleotide sequence: TGTGCCAGCAGTTTCAGGAGTAGCGGTATGTACGAGCAGTACTTC.

V usage is TRBV12-3 or TRBV12-4 and J usage is TRBJ2-4; a weak D match, TRBD1 (5 bases). Trimming stripped 5 bases from V and 6 bases from J, with 17 bases between. This CDR3 has 15 amino acids. Here the CDR3 reads CASSPSDRPGNIQYF. CDR3 nucleotides: TGTGCCAGCAGTCCGTCCGACAGACCAGGAAACATTCAGTACTTC.